A single T cell receptor (beta chain) is shown here with its context. The same CDR3 can be traced to other DNA sequences in this sample. TCR sequencing used cDNA made by reverse transcription of extracted RNA. Only in-frame clones appear in the TCRdb table, and some are missing; sequencing was by immunoSEQ multiplex PCR. The sample records roughly 190,000 clones, 50% to 60% being singletons. The record originates from a study of CD8+ T cells in alopecia areata. Trimming removed 3 bases from V and 2 bases from J, with 7 bases in between. Germline CDR1 and CDR2: MNHEY and SMNVEV (reference sequence). The CDR3 extends over 13 amino acids. The treatment denotes: oral pan-JAK inhibitor, 5-10 mg twice daily.

The sequence was collected from a human donor with alopecia areata. The specimen was CD4+ T cells sorted from blood, collected at week 4, from a patient treated with tofacitinib. The rearrangement links TRBV27 to TRBJ1-2, with a tentative D call TRBD1 (5 bases). CDR3 sequence reads: CASSLEGNYGYTF. CDR3 sequence (DNA): TGTGCCAGCAGTTTGGAGGGGAACTATGGCTACACCTTC.